The 26 T cell receptor beta chains reported below all come from one sample, sequenced in a study of monozygotic twins with inflammatory bowel disease. With the 5' RACE reads reprocessed, TCRdb shows one record per CDR3 protein and no DNA. This sample's table has 160,000 or so distinct CDR3 sequences. The source material was blood. All receptors derive from a human donor with ulcerative colitis or Crohn's disease, or a healthy co-twin of an affected twin (not recorded which).

The J gene is TRBJ1-6, the V gene TRBV5-1; without DNA, the TCRdb call of TRBD1 cannot be checked. The CDR3 is made up of 13 amino acids. Germline values: CDR1 SGHRS, CDR2 YFSETQ. The CDR3 here is CASSLEGSPPLHF.

This chain uses TRBV15 with TRBJ2-5. This CDR3 spans 19 amino acids. Per germline, CDR1 LNHNV and CDR2 YYDKDF (reference sequence). The CDR3 is CATSRDWVGRPLTTETQYF.

The V and J genes are TRBV7-2 and TRBJ2-7; TCRdb designates TRBD1, a call that cannot be tested without DNA. From germline, CDR1 is SGHTA and CDR2 FQGNSA. CDR3 length equals 12 residues. CDR3 sequence reads: CASSLAGGPQYF.

This chain joins TRBV5-6 and TRBJ2-5. CDR3 length equals 13 residues. Germline assignment: CDR1 SGHDT and CDR2 YYEEEE. CDR3 amino acids: CASSFSTQETQYF.

The chain's CDR3 is CASSLFTPQSEQFF. The V call is TRBV7-3, the J call TRBJ2-1; checking the TCRdb D call of TRBD1 is not possible without DNA. Germline lookup yields CDR1 SGHTA and CDR2 FQGTGA. CDR3 size: 14 residues.

V usage is TRBV5-1 and J usage is TRBJ2-7; there is no DNA to check the TCRdb D call of TRBD1. Looked up from germline, CDR1 is SGHRS and CDR2 is YFSETQ. The CDR3 runs 13 residues. Here the CDR3 reads CASSLGTGREQYF.

V usage is TRBV28 and J usage is TRBJ2-4; TCRdb's D gene call, TRBD1, goes unchecked for lack of DNA. Germline V gene data show CDR1 as MDHEN and CDR2 as SYDVKM. The CDR3 runs to 14 residues. CDR3 sequence reads: CASISGGQKNIQYF.

The gene calls are TRBV7-2 and TRBJ2-7; absent DNA, TCRdb's TRBD1 call cannot be checked. Germline V gene sequence: CDR1 SGHTA, CDR2 FQGNSA. This CDR3 region has 16 residues. The CDR3 reads CASSLVSDSSSYEQYF.

The V and J genes are TRBV9 and TRBJ2-2; the TCRdb D gene call, TRBD2, has no DNA to confirm it. The CDR3 contains 17 residues. Germline lookup yields CDR1 SGDLS and CDR2 YYNGEE. The CDR3 is CASSIAGLAAYTGELFF.

This chain uses TRBV5-5 with TRBJ2-5; the TCRdb D gene call, TRBD1, has no DNA to confirm it. The germline V gene has CDR1 SGHKS and CDR2 YYEKEE (reference sequence). This CDR3 has 15 residues. The CDR3 sequence is CASSSGTGGGETQYF.

The chain links TRBV11-2 to TRBJ1-6; there is no DNA to check the TCRdb D call of TRBD1. This CDR3 comprises 14 residues. Germline lookup yields CDR1 SGHAT and CDR2 FQNNGV. The CDR3 spells CASTLTGMNSPLHF.

This chain uses TRBV7-8 with TRBJ1-4; checking the TCRdb D call of TRBD1 is not possible without DNA. The CDR3 is 18 residues long. Germline loops: CDR1 SGHVS, CDR2 FQNEAQ. This chain's CDR3 is CASSLGPSEGQGTEKLFF.

This chain links TRBV20-1 with TRBJ2-3. Germline V gives CDR1 DFQATT, CDR2 SNEGSKA (reference sequence). CDR3 length: 13 amino acids. CDR3 sequence: CSANLGSTDTQYF.

The chain carries TRBV7-2 and TRBJ2-1. Germline CDR1 is SGHTA and CDR2 is FQGNSA. The CDR3 runs 14 residues. CDR3 loop: CASSKVSSYNEQFF.

The chain joins TRBV5-4 to TRBJ2-7. The CDR3 is made up of 16 amino acids. The germline CDR1 and CDR2 sequences are SGHNT and YYREEE (reference sequence). The CDR3: CASSFRSAGRPYEQYF.

This chain connects TRBV5-1 to TRBJ2-7; lacking DNA, the TRBD1 call made by TCRdb goes unchecked. Germline assignment: CDR1 SGHRS and CDR2 YFSETQ. This CDR3 is built from 14 residues. CDR3: CASSLGTGAYEQYF.

The V gene is TRBV18, the J gene TRBJ2-2; TCRdb outputs TRBD1, but without DNA this stays unchecked. This CDR3 has 15 amino acids. From germline, CDR1 is KGHSH and CDR2 LQKENI. The CDR3 sequence: CASSRAQELTGELFF.

The chain joins TRBV9 to TRBJ2-3; TCRdb gives TRBD1 as the D gene, but with no DNA this cannot be confirmed. The CDR3 contains 15 residues. Germline CDR1 SGDLS, CDR2 YYNGEE. The CDR3 is CASSIAGDVTDTQYF.

CDR3 region: CASSPGGDGYGYTF. The chain employs TRBV12-3 or TRBV12-4 and TRBJ1-2; TCRdb picks TRBD1, but there is no DNA to check that call. CDR3 length equals 14 residues.

This chain connects TRBV6-2 or TRBV6-3 to TRBJ1-2; TCRdb picks TRBD1, but there is no DNA to check that call. CDR1 MNHEY and CDR2 SVGEGT come from the germline V gene. This CDR3 region has 14 residues. CDR3 in amino acids: CASRGGLAGYGYTF.

V usage is TRBV5-6 and J usage is TRBJ2-3; without DNA, the TCRdb call of TRBD2 cannot be checked. Germline values: CDR1 SGHDT, CDR2 YYEEEE. The CDR3 is 14 amino acids. The CDR3 sequence: CASSAGLLTDTQYF.

The rearrangement joins TRBV20-1 to TRBJ1-1; with no DNA, the TCRdb D assignment of TRBD1 cannot be verified. Germline V gene data show CDR1 as DFQATT and CDR2 as SNEGSKA (reference sequence). The CDR3 totals 13 residues. This CDR3 is CSASRDRDTEAFF.

The chain carries TRBV5-5 and TRBJ1-6. CDR3 length equals 14 residues. Germline CDR1 SGHKS, CDR2 YYEKEE (reference sequence). Here the CDR3 reads CASSLVRGRSPLHF.

This chain uses TRBV3-1 with TRBJ1-3. This CDR3 is 14 amino acids long. The germline V gene encodes CDR1 LGHDT and CDR2 YNNKEL (reference sequence). The CDR3 reads CASSQYNSGNTIYF.

The V gene is TRBV7-6, the J gene TRBJ2-1; the D call from TCRdb, TRBD2, cannot be confirmed without DNA. This CDR3 is built from 13 residues. Germline V gene lookup returns CDR1 SGHVS and CDR2 FNYEAQ. The CDR3: CASSLDEGGEQFF.

The rearrangement links TRBV3-1 to TRBJ1-4; TCRdb designates TRBD1, a call that cannot be tested without DNA. Germline CDR1 reads LGHDT; CDR2 reads YNNKEL (reference sequence). This CDR3 spans 14 amino acids. The CDR3 here is CASSGTATNEKLFF.